This TCR beta chain was sequenced during a study of blood T cell repertoires in COVID-19. Study context: Collection of acute and convalescent COVID-19 samples took place in the United States, Italy and Spain. T cells, B-cell-depleted T cells, or PBMCs provided the cDNA or gDNA that served as material.

Germline CDR1 LNHDA, CDR2 SQIVND (reference sequence). V was shortened by 5 bases and J by 6 bases, with 14 bases between the two germline ends. This CDR3 is built from 13 residues. As processed by the authors: The authors estimated nucleated cell counts from reference gene primer amplification. The table came from immunoSEQ multiplex PCR; TCRdb's copy has only in-frame clones and leaves some out. Clone size and V and J calls were adopted from that table, with D and trimming inferred from the DNA. The sample consists of some 670,000 clones, 90% of them appearing once. This clone has only a few counts.

The rearrangement joins TRBV19 to TRBJ2-7, with D tentatively TRBD1 (6 bases). This clonotype was obtained from a woman under 30 with acute or convalescent COVID-19. The sequenced sample consisted of peripheral blood. The CDR3 sequence is CASSLIRGAEQYF. The CDR3 coding sequence is TGTGCCAGTAGTCTAATCAGGGGAGCCGAGCAGTACTTC. Full variable domain (outside the CDR3, taken from reference TRBV19 and TRBJ2-7): DGGITQSPKYLFRKEGQNVTLSCEQNLNHDAMYWYRQDPGQGLRLIYYSQIVNDFQKGDIAEGYSVSREKKESFPLTVTSAQKNPTAFYLCASSLIRGAEQYFGPGTRLTVT.